The 23 T cell receptor beta chains listed next were all sequenced from one sample in a study of post-analysis software for immune sequencing data (dated by TCRdb to 2013 to 2016). Antigen specificity for these receptors is unknown. Library method: PCR. Sequenced on an Illumina HiSeq 2500. Unique molecular identifiers were incorporated into TCR beta cDNA libraries to reduce PCR and sequencing biases. The public reads were reanalyzed by TCRdb: fastp trimming at Q25, MiXCR alignment, in-frame beta chains only. Identical CDR3 protein sequences are pooled into one entry, listed with their most common genes and DNA. The sample table holds 650,000 to 900,000 distinct CDR3 sequences, of which 46% were seen once. Roughly 4.9% of the sample goes to the ten largest clones. The paper's findings and limits, for the study overall: Patients showed significantly higher frequencies than controls for five TRBV segments, among them TRBV5-6, TRBV5-1 and TRBV20-1.

The sequenced sample was blood. The source is a girl aged 5 to 17 with multiple sclerosis.

The V call is TRBV21-1, the J call TRBJ2-3. TRBV21-1 is described as a pseudogene. The length of the CDR3 is 10 residues. CDR3 amino acids: CASGVDTQYF. DNA for the CDR3: TGTGCCAGCGGGGTAGATACGCAGTATTTT.

This clonotype was observed a few times. This rearrangement joins TRBV10-2 to TRBJ2-1; D not certain. The V gene lost 8 bases and the J gene lost 2 bases, with 4 bases spanning the gap. The germline V gene encodes CDR1 WSHSY and CDR2 SAAADI. CDR3 length: 11 residues. In DNA form, the CDR3 reads TGCGCCAGCGAGACCTACAATGAGCAGTTCTTC. This sequence encodes CASETYNEQFF.

In this sample, this clonotype turned up a few times. J is TRBJ2-3 and V is TRBV20-1, with D possibly TRBD1 on 6 matching bases. The CDR3 loop spans 12 amino acids. Looked up from germline, CDR1 is DFQATT and CDR2 is SNEGSKA (reference sequence). Trimming stripped 3 bases from V and 4 bases from J, with 8 bases between. The CDR3 protein is CSARRGSDTQYF. CDR3 bases: TGCAGTGCTAGGAGGGGGTCAGATACGCAGTATTTT.

The J gene is TRBJ2-1, the V gene TRBV20-1; no firm D call. Germline loops: CDR1 DFQATT, CDR2 SNEGSKA (reference sequence). The CDR3 extends over 15 amino acids. The V end was cut by 3 bases, the J end by 0 bases, with 12 bases between. Here the CDR3 DNA reads TGCAGTGCTAGGGATGGTCCGAGCTCCTACAATGAGCAGTTCTTC. It encodes CSARDGPSSYNEQFF.

The CDR3: CASSDRRGSGWEKLFF. In DNA form, the CDR3 reads TGTGCCAGCAGCGACAGAAGGGGAAGTGGATGGGAAAAACTGTTTTTT. The J gene is TRBJ1-4, the V gene TRBV5-6; D may be TRBD1 (5 bases). V shed 4 bases and J shed 8 bases, with 21 bases lying between them. CDR3 length: 16 residues. Germline assignment: CDR1 SGHDT and CDR2 YYEEEE.

This clonotype was detected a few times. The V and J genes are TRBV20-1 and TRBJ2-1, with a weak D call TRBD2 (6 bases). Trimming removed 3 bases from V and 7 bases from J, with 19 bases in between. Germline CDR1 and CDR2: DFQATT and SNEGSKA (reference sequence). The CDR3 consists of 15 residues. The DNA for the CDR3 is TGCAGTGCTAGGAGCCGGACTAACAGTAATAATGAGCAGTTCTTC. Residues: CSARSRTNSNNEQFF.

Notes on this clonotype: A clone one base away is much larger, so this may be a read error. The chain has TRBV11-2 and TRBJ2-5, with 7 bases matching TRBD2. The CDR3 sequence is 14 residues long. The ends lost 5 bases at V and 11 bases at J; junction bases unmatched: 14. Germline loops: CDR1 SGHAT, CDR2 FQNNGV. The CDR3 loop reads CASSPTSVNNEQYF. DNA of the CDR3: TGTGCCAGCAGCCCTACTAGCGTCAACAATGAGCAGTACTTC.

V gene TRBV15 combines with J gene TRBJ2-5, with 11 bases that match TRBD2. The length of the CDR3 is 19 residues. Germline V gene lookup returns CDR1 LNHNV and CDR2 YYDKDF (reference sequence). J gave up 11 bases and V 0 bases, and 20 bases lay outside the gene matches. The CDR3 region is CATSRDWGEASGRIYEQYF. The CDR3 coding sequence is TGTGCCACCAGCAGAGATTGGGGGGAGGCTAGCGGGAGGATTTATGAGCAGTACTTC.

Concerning this clonotype: One junction end disagrees with the germline gene, perhaps due to a read error. The rearrangement uses TRBV20-1 and TRBJ1-6; 7 nucleotides line up with TRBD1. The CDR3 has 14 amino acids. Germline CDR1 reads DFQATT; CDR2 reads SNEGSKA (reference sequence). CDR3 sequence (DNA): TGCAGTGCTAGAGACGGGACAGAAGGCTCACCCCCCCACTTT. Amino acid sequence: CSARDGTEGSPPHF.

The rearrangement joins TRBV12-3 or TRBV12-4 to TRBJ2-2; the match to TRBD2 covers 7 bases. The CDR3 has 17 amino acids. Unmatched junction bases numbered 4, after V lost 0 bases and J lost 0 bases. Here the CDR3 DNA reads TGTGCCAGCAGTTTAGCGGGGCTAGCGGCGAACACCGGGGAGCTGTTTTTT. This sequence encodes CASSLAGLAANTGELFF.

The chain uses TRBV29-1 and TRBJ2-1, with D perhaps TRBD2 (6 bases). From germline, CDR1 is SQVTM and CDR2 ANQGSEA. This CDR3 contains 13 residues. The V end lost 3 bases, the J end lost 4 bases, and 10 bases lay between the germline ends. The CDR3 DNA is TGCAGCGTTGAGGCGGGATCATACAATGAGCAGTTCTTC. This sequence encodes CSVEAGSYNEQFF.

CDR3 in amino acids: CASSLDGRGIETQYF. In DNA form, the CDR3 reads TGTGCCAGCAGCTTAGATGGTCGGGGAATAGAGACCCAGTACTTC. The V gene is TRBV7-2, the J gene TRBJ2-5; possible D gene TRBD2, 5 bases. Germline loops: CDR1 SGHTA, CDR2 FQGNSA. Trimming removed 1 base at V and 4 bases at J, with 13 bases between. The CDR3 has 15 amino acids.

The chain recombines TRBV3-1 with TRBJ2-1; D may correspond to TRBD1 or TRBD2 (5 bases each). CDR1 LGHDT and CDR2 YNNKEL come from the germline V gene (reference sequence). Trimming took off 4 bases at V and 6 bases at J, with 22 bases between the two ends. The CDR3 covers 17 residues. The CDR3 bases are TGTGCCAGCAGCCGGTTCCGGGACGCTCGACCCGGCAATGAGCAGTTCTTC. Translation: CASSRFRDARPGNEQFF.

This clonotype turned up a few times. This chain uses TRBV4-2 with TRBJ2-7; 16 nucleotides align to TRBD2. With V trimmed by 0 bases and J by 1 base, 3 bases remained unmatched. CDR1 and CDR2 (germline): LGHNA, YNFKEQ. This CDR3 is built from 18 residues. Here the CDR3 reads CASSQERGLAGGSYEQYF. In nucleotides, the CDR3 is TGTGCCAGCAGCCAAGAGAGGGGACTAGCGGGAGGGTCCTACGAGCAGTACTTC.

This clonotype turned up a few times. The rearrangement uses TRBV29-1 and TRBJ1-1, with TRBD1 as a possible D gene (6 bases). The germline V and J ends were trimmed by 0 bases and 5 bases, with 10 bases remaining between them. The CDR3 is made up of 13 amino acids. Germline V gene sequence: CDR1 SQVTM, CDR2 ANQGSEA. CDR3 bases: TGCAGCGTTGAAGATGGGCAGGGGACTGAAGCTTTCTTT. Its translation is CSVEDGQGTEAFF. The variable domain in full, completed from reference TRBV29-1 and TRBJ1-1, reads SAVISQKPSRDICQRGTSLTIQCQVDSQVTMMFWYRQQPGQSLTLIATANQGSEATYESGFVIDKFPISRPNLTFSTLTVSNMSPEDSSIYLCSVEDGQGTEAFFGQGTRLTVV.

This clonotype was detected a few times. The rearrangement links TRBV24-1 to TRBJ2-1; 12 bases fit TRBD2. The CDR3 contains 17 residues. Unmatched junction bases numbered 11, after V lost 4 bases and J lost 8 bases. Per germline, CDR1 KGHDR and CDR2 SFDVKD. The CDR3 sequence is CATSDRPSGRADHEQFF. In DNA form, the CDR3 reads TGTGCCACCAGTGACCGTCCTAGCGGGAGGGCCGACCATGAGCAGTTCTTC.

V is TRBV24-1 and J is TRBJ2-1, with TRBD2 matching 8 bases. The DNA end is a closer match to TRBJ2-7, so the J assignment may be wrong. CDR3 size: 16 residues. Per germline, CDR1 KGHDR and CDR2 SFDVKD. CDR3 region: CATSDSSSGHPYEQYF. The CDR3 bases are TGTGCCACCAGTGATTCTTCTAGCGGGCATCCCTACGAGCAGTACTTC.

The chain employs TRBV7-2 and TRBJ2-1, with D unclear. With 0 bases removed from V and 1 base from J, the gap between germline ends came to 7 bases. The length of the CDR3 is 15 residues. Germline-derived CDR1 and CDR2 are SGHTA and FQGNSA. CDR3 DNA sequence: TGTGCCAGCAGCTTAGCGGCATATTCCTACAATGAGCAGTTCTTC. Translating gives CASSLAAYSYNEQFF.

This rearrangement joins TRBV12-3 or TRBV12-4 to TRBJ2-7, with TRBD2 matching over 8 bases. This CDR3 is 14 amino acids long. V gave up 8 bases and J gave up 4 bases; unmatched junction bases: 10. This chain's CDR3 is CASGPTSGSYEQYF. Written as DNA, the CDR3 is TGTGCCAGCGGTCCTACTAGCGGCTCTTACGAGCAGTACTTC.

To note about this clonotype: The junction differs from germline at one of its ends, possibly a read error. The J gene is TRBJ2-7, the V gene TRBV27; a possible D gene is TRBD2 (5 bases). CDR3 length: 13 residues. Germline-derived CDR1 and CDR2 are MNHEY and SMNVEV (reference sequence). In DNA, the CDR3 is TGTGTCAGCAGTTTTGGACTGGTCTACGAGCAGTACTTC. Protein: CVSSFGLVYEQYF.

V is TRBV29-1 and J is TRBJ2-5; a possible D gene is TRBD1 (5 bases). V dropped 6 bases and J dropped 2 bases, with 19 bases sitting between them. In germline, CDR1 is SQVTM, CDR2 ANQGSEA. The CDR3 is 15 amino acids. CDR3 sequence (DNA): TGCAGCGTGAGGATTATTGACAGCCCTCAAGAGACCCAGTACTTC. It encodes CSVRIIDSPQETQYF.

The gene calls are TRBV4-3 and TRBJ1-2, with 7 nucleotides matching TRBD1. This CDR3 region has 15 residues. Unmatched junction bases numbered 3, after V lost 0 bases and J lost 2 bases. Germline V gene data show CDR1 as LGHNA and CDR2 as YSLEER. The CDR3 bases are TGCGCCAGCAGCCAAGAGGCCAGGGGGAACTATGGCTACACCTTC. It yields the protein CASSQEARGNYGYTF.

CDR3 sequence (DNA): TGCGCCAGCAGCTTGGTATGGGGGCGAAGCTACGAGCAGTACTTC. This gives the protein CASSLVWGRSYEQYF. The chain links TRBV5-1 to TRBJ2-5; possibly TRBD1 for D (6 bases). The J call may be faulty, since TRBJ2-7 better matches the DNA end. The V gene's germline CDR1 is SGHRS and CDR2 YFSETQ. The CDR3 is 15 amino acids.